This paragraph covers one TCR beta chain sequence. Antigen: not known. This record belongs to a study of T cell responses to AZD1222 COVID-19 vaccine. Study-level points and caveats: Clonal diversity was possibly underestimated, and the donors were mostly white British, with more females.

The CDR3 is 15 residues long. V was clipped by 3 bases and J by 1 base, with 12 bases between them. CDR1 is SGHAT, CDR2 FQNNGV, per germline. Produced via immunoSEQ multiplex PCR; TCRdb's table is partial and in-frame only. The sample lists 130,000 to 150,000 clones, under 95% occurring once. The sample consisted of peripheral blood, taken on day 0 of AZD1222 vaccination. The gene calls are TRBV11-2 and TRBJ1-1, with D perhaps TRBD1 (5 bases). The receptor was derived from an adult in good health. The DNA for the CDR3 is TGTGCCAGCAGCTTTTCACCAGGGAAGAACACTGAAGCTTTCTTT. The encoded protein is CASSFSPGKNTEAFF. Combining the CDR3 with reference TRBV11-2 and TRBJ1-1 gives the whole variable domain EAGVAQSPRYKIIEKRQSVAFWCNPISGHATLYWYQQILGQGPKLLIQFQNNGVVDDSQLPKDRFSAERLKGVDSTLKIQPAKLEDSAVYLCASSFSPGKNTEAFFGQGTRLTVV.